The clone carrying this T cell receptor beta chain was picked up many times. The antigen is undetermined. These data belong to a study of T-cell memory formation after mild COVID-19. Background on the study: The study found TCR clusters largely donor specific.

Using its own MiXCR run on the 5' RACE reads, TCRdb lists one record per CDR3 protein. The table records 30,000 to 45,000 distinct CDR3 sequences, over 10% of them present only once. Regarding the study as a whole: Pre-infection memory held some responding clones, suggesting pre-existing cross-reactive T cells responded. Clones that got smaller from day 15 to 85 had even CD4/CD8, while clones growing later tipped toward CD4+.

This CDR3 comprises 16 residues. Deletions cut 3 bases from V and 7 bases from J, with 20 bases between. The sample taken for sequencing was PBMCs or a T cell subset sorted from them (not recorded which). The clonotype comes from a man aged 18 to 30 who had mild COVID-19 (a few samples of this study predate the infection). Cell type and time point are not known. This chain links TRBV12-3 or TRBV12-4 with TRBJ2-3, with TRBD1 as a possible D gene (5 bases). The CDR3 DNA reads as TGTGCCAGCAGTTTGGGGCCGGACCAAGTCAAGTATACGCAGTATTTT. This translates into CASSLGPDQVKYTQYF.